The 24 T cell receptor beta chains listed next were all sequenced from one sample in a study of blood T cells in healthy people across ages. Using a J-beta primer mix together with a sample-barcoded 5' primer, a second PCR was run for roughly 6 to 11 cycles. Using its own MiXCR run on the 5' RACE reads, TCRdb lists one record per CDR3 protein. Among about 620,000 distinct CDR3 sequences listed, 45% to 60% were seen once. The sample consisted of blood. The receptor set was obtained from a woman aged 80 or older in good health.

The genes are TRBV11-2 and TRBJ2-7; D may be TRBD1 or TRBD2 (7 bases each). CDR1 is SGHAT and CDR2 is FQNNGV in the germline V gene. Trimming removed 6 bases at V and 7 bases at J, with 25 bases between. The CDR3 consists of 16 residues. The CDR3 nucleotides are TGTGCCAGCAGGCCCAGGGGGAGGGGGTCCTACAATGAGCAGTACTTC. Translating it yields CASRPRGRGSYNEQYF.

This clonotype was observed a few times. The rearrangement uses TRBV7-2 and TRBJ1-3; 9 positions agree with TRBD1. The germline V gene encodes CDR1 SGHTA and CDR2 FQGNSA. The CDR3 spans 16 residues. V dropped 5 bases and J dropped 2; count of bases not matched to a gene: 7. The CDR3 DNA reads TGTGCCAGCAGCAAAGGACAGGGGAAGGCTGGAAACACCATATATTTT. It translates to CASSKGQGKAGNTIYF.

The chain joins TRBV10-2 to TRBJ2-6; 7 positions agree with TRBD2. Per germline, CDR1 WSHSY and CDR2 SAAADI. The CDR3 is 15 amino acids. After removal of 5 bases from V and 5 bases from J, the junction contained 6 bases not matched to a gene. As DNA, the CDR3 is TGCGCCAGCAGTTCATTGGGGACTAGGGCCAACGTCCTGACTTTC. It translates to CASSSLGTRANVLTF.

This chain uses TRBV14 with TRBJ2-7; no reliable D call. CDR1 and CDR2 from the germline V gene are SGHDN and FVKESK. The CDR3 extends over 15 amino acids. V was cut by 3 bases and J by 1 base, with 13 bases left in between. In nucleotides, the CDR3 is TGTGCCAGCAGCCATGGTGCAACCGATTCCTACGAGCAGTACTTC. It is translated as CASSHGATDSYEQYF.

This clonotype was found a few times. This chain uses TRBV12-3 or TRBV12-4 with TRBJ2-1; 8 bases agree with TRBD2. CDR3 length: 13 amino acids. J was trimmed by 6 bases and V by 6 bases; bases with no gene match: 4. The CDR3 reads CASRPSGSNEQFF. The DNA of the CDR3 is TGTGCCAGCAGGCCAAGCGGGAGCAATGAGCAGTTCTTC.

This clonotype occurred a few times. The CDR3 sequence: CALSGGGNYQPQHF. CDR3 DNA: TGTGCCCTCTCGGGGGGTGGGAATTATCAGCCCCAGCATTTT. The rearrangement joins TRBV28 to TRBJ1-5; D is perhaps TRBD1 (5 bases). The CDR3 is 14 amino acids. The germline gives CDR1 MDHEN, CDR2 SYDVKM. Trimming left V 11 bases short and J 5 bases short, with 19 bases between.

V gene TRBV3-1 combines with J gene TRBJ2-7; D might be TRBD2 (5 bases). The CDR3 sequence is 13 residues long. V was cut by 2 bases and J by 5 bases, with 10 bases left in between. Germline CDR1 reads LGHDT; CDR2 reads YNNKEL (reference sequence). CDR3 sequence (DNA): TGTGCCAGCAGCCAAAGTCTAGCCCACGAGCAGTACTTC. Translation gives CASSQSLAHEQYF.

This clonotype has only a few counts. The V call is TRBV3-1, the J call TRBJ2-1; D gene uncertain. Germline CDR1 LGHDT, CDR2 YNNKEL (reference sequence). Trimming removed 6 bases at V and 11 bases at J, with 17 bases between. This CDR3 has 13 amino acids. CDR3 residues: CASSPDGVRKQFF. The DNA of the CDR3 is TGTGCCAGCAGTCCGGACGGAGTTCGGAAGCAGTTCTTC.

CDR3 DNA: TGTGCCAGCAGTGGACGAACTAGCGGGAGGGTCAATACGCAGTATTTT. Translating it yields CASSGRTSGRVNTQYF. The chain couples TRBV12-3 or TRBV12-4 to TRBJ2-3; TRBD2 matches at 13 bases. CDR3 length: 16 residues. Trimming at V came to 5 bases and at J to 7 bases, leaving 9 bases not matched to a gene.

This clonotype was counted once. This may be a read error, as it is one base from a much larger clone. This chain connects TRBV3-1 to TRBJ2-7; D perhaps matches TRBD2 (6 bases). This CDR3 has 14 amino acids. Trimming stripped 8 bases from V and 9 bases from J, with 23 bases between. CDR1 is LGHDT and CDR2 is YNNKEL in the germline V gene (reference sequence). The CDR3 reads CASGASRGKGGQYF. As DNA, the CDR3 is TGTGCCAGCGGCGCCTCGCGCGGGAAGGGCGGGCAGTACTTC.

This clonotype was seen a handful of times. This may come from a read error, since a much larger clone is one base off. V and J are TRBV6-5 and TRBJ2-5; 7 bases map to TRBD2. The CDR3 runs 13 residues. The germline CDR1 and CDR2 sequences are MNHEY and SVGAGI. Germline trimming cut 2 bases from V and 11 bases from J; bases unmatched to any gene: 8. CDR3 sequence (DNA): TGTGCCAGCAGTTACGGGAGGGAGAATGAGCAGTACTTC. Residues: CASSYGRENEQYF.

Of note for this clonotype: A much more abundant neighbour one base away suggests this may be a read error. This chain joins TRBV20-1 and TRBJ2-6; maybe TRBD2 (6 bases). Between the trimmed V and J ends, which lost 5 bases and 7 bases, there was a span of 12 bases. The CDR3 has 13 amino acids. Looked up from germline, CDR1 is DFQATT and CDR2 is SNEGSKA (reference sequence). The CDR3 DNA reads as TGCAGTGCTGCCCCCGGGGGAGCCAACGTCCTGACTTTC. It codes for CSAAPGGANVLTF.

This clonotype was seen repeatedly, ten times or more. V gene TRBV5-1 combines with J gene TRBJ2-3; no clear D. This CDR3 comprises 14 residues. Germline V gives CDR1 SGHRS, CDR2 YFSETQ. Trimming took off 4 bases at V and 5 bases at J, with 14 bases between the two ends. CDR3 bases: TGCGCCAGCAGCAGATCTGACGGGCGAGATACGCAGTATTTT. Protein product: CASSRSDGRDTQYF.

The chain is built from TRBV28 and TRBJ2-5, with TRBD2 matching over 8 bases. Germline loops: CDR1 MDHEN, CDR2 SYDVKM. Losses at the gene ends were 2 bases for V and 11 bases for J; bases not matched to a gene: 16. This CDR3 contains 16 residues. Here the CDR3 DNA reads TGTGCCAGCAGTTTAGTCGGGACTAGGGTTCGTAATGAGCAGTACTTC. It is translated as CASSLVGTRVRNEQYF.

This clonotype came up a few times. The chain has TRBV11-1 and TRBJ2-1, with D possibly matching TRBD2 (6 bases). This CDR3 is 15 amino acids long. Per germline, CDR1 SGHAT and CDR2 FQDESV (reference sequence). Between the trimmed V and J ends, which lost 4 bases and 6 bases, there was a span of 16 bases. The CDR3 DNA is TGTGCCAGCAGCTGGAGGGTAGGGGTCCGCAATGAGCAGTTCTTC. Translation gives CASSWRVGVRNEQFF.

The chain links TRBV15 to TRBJ2-2; D gene uncertain. There are 12 residues in the CDR3. V gave up 0 bases and J gave up 7 bases, with 3 bases separating them. Germline V gives CDR1 LNHNV, CDR2 YYDKDF (reference sequence). The CDR3 nucleotides read TGTGCCACCAGCAGAGATGGCGGGGAGCTGTTTTTT. Protein sequence: CATSRDGGELFF.

Concerning this clonotype itself: At one of its ends the junction is not consistent with the germline gene, which may arise from a read error. The genes are TRBV6-2 or TRBV6-3 and TRBJ2-1, with D uncertain. The germline V gene has CDR1 MNHEY and CDR2 SVGEGT. The CDR3 length is 13 residues. CDR3 protein: CASSDSVYNEQFF. The CDR3 DNA reads TGTGCCAGCAGTGACTCGGTATACAATGAGCAGTTCTTC.

Points on this clonotype: Given a much more abundant clone one base away, this may be a read error. The chain uses TRBV2 and TRBJ1-6; 7 bases are shared with TRBD1. The CDR3 consists of 16 residues. Germline CDR1 and CDR2: SNHLY and FYNNEI. The CDR3 nucleotides read TGTGCCAGCAGCACCCAAGGGACAGCCAATAATCCACCCCTCCACTTT. Its translation: CASSTQGTANNPPLHF.

This clonotype turned up a few times. The chain links TRBV7-2 to TRBJ1-4; TRBD1 matches at 9 bases. With 5 bases clipped from V and 8 bases from J, the junction kept 6 bases outside the gene matches. Germline-derived CDR1 and CDR2 are SGHTA and FQGNSA. The CDR3 has 14 residues. The CDR3 protein is CASSRGTGKEKLFF. DNA for the CDR3: TGTGCCAGCAGCCGGGGGACAGGGAAGGAAAAACTGTTTTTT.

V gene TRBV20-1 combines with J gene TRBJ2-7; D may be TRBD1 or TRBD2 (5 bases each). The V end was cut by 3 bases, the J end by 0 bases, with 9 bases between. The CDR3 runs 13 residues. Germline V lookup: CDR1 DFQATT, CDR2 SNEGSKA (reference sequence). The CDR3 loop is CSASEGSSYEQYF. The CDR3 DNA is TGCAGTGCTAGTGAGGGGAGCTCCTACGAGCAGTACTTC.

The genes are TRBV28 and TRBJ2-5, with 7 positions matching TRBD1. The end of the DNA aligns better with TRBJ2-7, so the J call may be wrong. CDR1 and CDR2 (germline): MDHEN, SYDVKM. There are 15 residues in the CDR3. The CDR3 spells CASSPWTGRGYEQYF. CDR3 sequence (DNA): TGTGCCAGCAGTCCCTGGACAGGACGTGGCTACGAGCAGTACTTC.

At least ten counts were recorded for this clonotype. The chain is built from TRBV6-2 or TRBV6-3 and TRBJ2-1; D unclear. The CDR3 totals 13 residues. V was cut by 5 bases and J by 10 bases, with 15 bases left in between. Germline values: CDR1 MNHEY, CDR2 SVGEGT. CDR3 coding DNA: TGTGCCAGCAGTCTCCTCGGCCTCGACGAGCAGTTCTTC. It specifies CASSLLGLDEQFF.

As regards this clonotype: A read error may be the cause here, since a much bigger clone is one base away. CDR3 nucleotide sequence: TGTGCCGGCAGCTTAGCGTTACACCAAGAAAAACTGTTTTTT. Encoded protein: CAGSLALHQEKLFF. The chain combines TRBV13 with TRBJ1-4; D is unclear. Germline values: CDR1 PRHDT, CDR2 FYEKMQ (reference sequence). The CDR3 is 14 amino acids.

This clonotype was counted many times. The rearrangement links TRBV12-3 or TRBV12-4 to TRBJ1-1; D ambiguous. V was trimmed by 6 bases and J by 5 bases, leaving 25 bases between them. This CDR3 has 17 amino acids. The CDR3 loop reads CASSQLRGKGDGTEAFF. The CDR3 DNA reads as TGTGCCAGCAGCCAGCTCCGAGGGAAGGGTGATGGGACTGAAGCTTTCTTT.